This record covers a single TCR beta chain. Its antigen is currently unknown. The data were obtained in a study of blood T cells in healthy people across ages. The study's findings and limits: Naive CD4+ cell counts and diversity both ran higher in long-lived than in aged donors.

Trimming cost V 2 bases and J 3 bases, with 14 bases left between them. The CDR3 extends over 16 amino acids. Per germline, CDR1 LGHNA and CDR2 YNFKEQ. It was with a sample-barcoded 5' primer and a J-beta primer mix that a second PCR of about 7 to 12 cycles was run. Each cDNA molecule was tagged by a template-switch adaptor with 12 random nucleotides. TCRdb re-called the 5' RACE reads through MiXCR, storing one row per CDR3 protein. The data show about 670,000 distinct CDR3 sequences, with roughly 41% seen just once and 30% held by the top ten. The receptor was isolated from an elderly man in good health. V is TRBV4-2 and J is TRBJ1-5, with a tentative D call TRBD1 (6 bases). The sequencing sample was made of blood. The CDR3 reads CASSQSFRGNNQPQHF. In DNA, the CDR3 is TGTGCCAGCAGCCAAAGTTTCAGGGGTAACAATCAGCCCCAGCATTTT.